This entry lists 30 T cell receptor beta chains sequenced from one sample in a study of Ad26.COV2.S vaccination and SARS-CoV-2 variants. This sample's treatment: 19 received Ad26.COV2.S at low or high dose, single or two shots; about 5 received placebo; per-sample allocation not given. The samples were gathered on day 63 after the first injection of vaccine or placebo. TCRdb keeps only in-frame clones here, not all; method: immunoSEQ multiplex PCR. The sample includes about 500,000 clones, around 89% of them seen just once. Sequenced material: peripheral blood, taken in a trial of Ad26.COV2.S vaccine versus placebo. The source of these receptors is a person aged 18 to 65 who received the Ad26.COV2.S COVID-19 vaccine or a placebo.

CDR3: CAIRQGSLYGYTF. The CDR3 region has the DNA TGTGCCATCAGACAGGGAAGTCTCTATGGCTACACCTTC. The J gene is TRBJ1-2, the V gene TRBV10-3; D is perhaps TRBD1 (6 bases). With 6 bases removed from V and 4 bases from J, the gap between germline ends came to 12 bases. The germline CDR1 and CDR2 sequences are ENHRY and SYGVKD. The CDR3 runs to 13 residues.

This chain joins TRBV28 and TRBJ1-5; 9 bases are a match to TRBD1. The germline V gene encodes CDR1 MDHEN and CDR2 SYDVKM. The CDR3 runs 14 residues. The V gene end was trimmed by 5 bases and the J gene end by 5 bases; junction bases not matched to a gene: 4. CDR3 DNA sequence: TGTGCCAGCAGTCCCGACAGGGGGTATCAGCCCCAGCATTTT. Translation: CASSPDRGYQPQHF.

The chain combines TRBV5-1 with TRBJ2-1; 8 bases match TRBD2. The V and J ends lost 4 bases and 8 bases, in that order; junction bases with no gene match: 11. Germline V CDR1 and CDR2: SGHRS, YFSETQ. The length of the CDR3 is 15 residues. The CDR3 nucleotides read TGCGCCAGCAGCCCCGCCGGGACTAGTTTCGATGAGCAGTTCTTC. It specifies CASSPAGTSFDEQFF.

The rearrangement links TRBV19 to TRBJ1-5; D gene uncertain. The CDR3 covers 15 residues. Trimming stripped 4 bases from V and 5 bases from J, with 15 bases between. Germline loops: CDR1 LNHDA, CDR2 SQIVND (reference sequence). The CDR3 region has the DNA TGTGCCAGTAGTAGAAGAGGGTCTGCGGATCAGCCCCAGCATTTT. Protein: CASSRRGSADQPQHF.

CDR3 protein: CASSRGPQETQYF. CDR3 in DNA: TGTGCCAGCAGCCGGGGACCCCAAGAGACCCAGTACTTC. V usage is TRBV7-3 and J usage is TRBJ2-5, with D perhaps matching TRBD1 or TRBD2 (5 bases each). V lost 5 bases and J lost 1, with 8 bases in between. In germline, CDR1 is SGHTA, CDR2 FQGTGA. The CDR3 sequence is 13 residues long.

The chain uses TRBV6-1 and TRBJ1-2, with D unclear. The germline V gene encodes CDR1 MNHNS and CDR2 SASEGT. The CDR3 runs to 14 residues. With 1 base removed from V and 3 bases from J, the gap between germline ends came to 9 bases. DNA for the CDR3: TGTGCCAGCAGTGAAGATTGGGTGGACTATGGCTACACCTTC. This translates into CASSEDWVDYGYTF.

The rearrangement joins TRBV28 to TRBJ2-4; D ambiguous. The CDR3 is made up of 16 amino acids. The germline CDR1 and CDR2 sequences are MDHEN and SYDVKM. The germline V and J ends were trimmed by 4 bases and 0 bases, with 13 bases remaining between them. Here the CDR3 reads CASSSGSRLAKNIQYF. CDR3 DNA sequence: TGTGCCAGCAGTTCCGGGTCCCGGCTAGCCAAAAACATTCAGTACTTC.

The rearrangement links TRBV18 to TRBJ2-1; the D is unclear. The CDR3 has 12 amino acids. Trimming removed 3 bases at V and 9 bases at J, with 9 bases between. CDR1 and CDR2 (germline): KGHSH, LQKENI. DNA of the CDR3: TGTGCCAGCTCACCCTTAGGACGTGAGCAGTTCTTC. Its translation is CASSPLGREQFF.

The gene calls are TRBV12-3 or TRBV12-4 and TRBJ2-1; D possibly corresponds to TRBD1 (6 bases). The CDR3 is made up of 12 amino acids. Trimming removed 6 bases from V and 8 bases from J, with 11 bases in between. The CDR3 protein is CASRTGSHEQFF. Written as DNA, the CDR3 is TGTGCCAGCAGAACAGGGTCCCATGAGCAGTTCTTC.

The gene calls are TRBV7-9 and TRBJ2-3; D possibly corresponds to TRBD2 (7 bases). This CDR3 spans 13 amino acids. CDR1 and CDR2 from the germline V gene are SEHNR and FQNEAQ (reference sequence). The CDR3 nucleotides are TGTGCAGTCGAAACGGGGGGCTCAGATACGCAGTATTTT. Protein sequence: CAVETGGSDTQYF.

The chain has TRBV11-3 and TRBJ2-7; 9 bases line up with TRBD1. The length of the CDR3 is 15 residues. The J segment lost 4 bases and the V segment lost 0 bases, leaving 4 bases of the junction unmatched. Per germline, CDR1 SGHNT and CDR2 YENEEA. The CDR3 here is CASSLDGDREYEQYF. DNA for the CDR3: TGTGCCAGCAGCTTAGATGGGGACAGGGAATACGAGCAGTACTTC.

The CDR3 spells CASSQSPGGIYSNQPQHF. In DNA, the CDR3 is TGCGCCAGCAGCCAATCACCAGGGGGGATTTATAGCAATCAGCCCCAGCATTTT. The chain carries TRBV4-3 and TRBJ1-5; the match to TRBD1 covers 7 bases. The CDR3 is 18 amino acids. The trim removed 2 bases at V and 0 bases at J, leaving 10 bases unmatched. CDR1 LGHNA and CDR2 YSLEER come from the germline V gene.

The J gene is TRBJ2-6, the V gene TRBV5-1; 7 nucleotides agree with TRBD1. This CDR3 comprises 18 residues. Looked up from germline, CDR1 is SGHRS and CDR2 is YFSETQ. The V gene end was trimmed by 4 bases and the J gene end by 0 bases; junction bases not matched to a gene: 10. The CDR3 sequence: CASSRRDSLVSGANVLTF. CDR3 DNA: TGCGCCAGCAGCCGCCGGGACAGTCTCGTCTCTGGGGCCAACGTCCTGACTTTC.

Here the CDR3 DNA reads TGTGCCAGCAGCCCCGTCAATTCACCCCTCCACTTT. This gives the protein CASSPVNSPLHF. The chain joins TRBV7-2 to TRBJ1-6, with no clear D. V lost 5 bases to trimming and J lost 7 bases, with 6 bases between them. CDR1 is SGHTA, CDR2 FQGNSA, per germline. This CDR3 has 12 amino acids.

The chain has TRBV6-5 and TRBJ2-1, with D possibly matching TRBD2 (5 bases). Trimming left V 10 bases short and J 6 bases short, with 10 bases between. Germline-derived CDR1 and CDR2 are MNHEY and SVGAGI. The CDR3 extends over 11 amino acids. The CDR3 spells CATLTSNEQFF. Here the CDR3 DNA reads TGTGCCACCCTAACTAGCAATGAGCAGTTCTTC.

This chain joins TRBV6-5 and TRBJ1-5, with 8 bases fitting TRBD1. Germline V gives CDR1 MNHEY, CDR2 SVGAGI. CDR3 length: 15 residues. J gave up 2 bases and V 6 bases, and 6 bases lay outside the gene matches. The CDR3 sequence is CASRPDRVGNQPQHF. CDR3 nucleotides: TGTGCCAGCAGACCGGACAGGGTAGGCAATCAGCCCCAGCATTTT.

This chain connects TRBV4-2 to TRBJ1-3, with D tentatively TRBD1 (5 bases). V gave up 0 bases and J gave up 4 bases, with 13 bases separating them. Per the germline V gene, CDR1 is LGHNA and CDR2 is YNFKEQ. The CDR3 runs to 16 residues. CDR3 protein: CASSQDLHAGGNTIYF. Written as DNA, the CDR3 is TGTGCCAGCAGCCAAGATCTTCACGCAGGGGGAAACACCATATATTTT.

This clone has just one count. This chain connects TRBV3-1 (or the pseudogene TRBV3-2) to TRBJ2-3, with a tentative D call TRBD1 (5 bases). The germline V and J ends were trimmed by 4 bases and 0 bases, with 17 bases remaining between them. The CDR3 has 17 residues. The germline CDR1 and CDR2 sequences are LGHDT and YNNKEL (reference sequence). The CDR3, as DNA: TGTGCCAGCAGCCGTAAAATTACAGGATTTAGCACAGATACGCAGTATTTT. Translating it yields CASSRKITGFSTDTQYF.

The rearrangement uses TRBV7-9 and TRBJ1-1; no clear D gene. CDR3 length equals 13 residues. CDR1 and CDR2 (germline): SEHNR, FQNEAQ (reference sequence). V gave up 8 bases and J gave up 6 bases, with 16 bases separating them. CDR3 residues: CASGIGHGAEAFF. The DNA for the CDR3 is TGTGCCAGCGGCATCGGCCACGGAGCTGAAGCTTTCTTT.

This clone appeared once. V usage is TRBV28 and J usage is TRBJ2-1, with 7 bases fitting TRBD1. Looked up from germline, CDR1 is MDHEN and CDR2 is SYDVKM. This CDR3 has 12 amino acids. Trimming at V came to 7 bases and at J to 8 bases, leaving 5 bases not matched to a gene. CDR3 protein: CASTQGVHEQFF. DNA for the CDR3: TGTGCCAGCACGCAGGGGGTCCATGAGCAGTTCTTC. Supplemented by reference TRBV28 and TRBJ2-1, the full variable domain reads DVKVTQSSRYLVKRTGEKVFLECVQDMDHENMFWYRQDPGLGLRLIYFSYDVKMKEKGDIPEGYSVSREKKERFSLILESASTNQTSMYLCASTQGVHEQFFGPGTRLTVL.

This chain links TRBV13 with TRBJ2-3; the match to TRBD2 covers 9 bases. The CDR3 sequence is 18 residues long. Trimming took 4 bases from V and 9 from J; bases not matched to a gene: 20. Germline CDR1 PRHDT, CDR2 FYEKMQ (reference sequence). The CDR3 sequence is CASSSSTLVLSSGGTQYF. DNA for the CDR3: TGTGCCAGCAGCTCCTCAACTTTAGTCCTCAGTAGCGGGGGCACGCAGTATTTT.

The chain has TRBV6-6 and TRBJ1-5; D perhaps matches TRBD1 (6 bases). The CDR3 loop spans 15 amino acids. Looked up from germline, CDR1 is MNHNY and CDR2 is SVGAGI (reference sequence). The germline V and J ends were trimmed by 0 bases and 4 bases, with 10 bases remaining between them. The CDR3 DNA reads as TGTGCCAGCAGTTACTCAGGGGGAGCAAATCAGCCCCAGCATTTT. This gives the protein CASSYSGGANQPQHF.

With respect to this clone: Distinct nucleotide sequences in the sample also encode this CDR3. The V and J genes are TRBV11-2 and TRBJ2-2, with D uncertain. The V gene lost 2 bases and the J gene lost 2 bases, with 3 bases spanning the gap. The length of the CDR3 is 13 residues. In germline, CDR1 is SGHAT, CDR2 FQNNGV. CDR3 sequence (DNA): TGTGCCAGCAGCTTAATTAACACCGGGGAGCTGTTTTTT. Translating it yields CASSLINTGELFF.

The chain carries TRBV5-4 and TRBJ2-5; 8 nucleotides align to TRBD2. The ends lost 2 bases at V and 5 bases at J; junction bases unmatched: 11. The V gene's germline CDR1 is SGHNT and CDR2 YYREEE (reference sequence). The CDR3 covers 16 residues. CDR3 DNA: TGTGCCAGCAGCTTCTTTATATCGGGACTAGACGAGACCCAGTACTTC. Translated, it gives CASSFFISGLDETQYF.

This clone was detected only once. CDR3 region: CASSLRTSGATDTQYF. CDR3 DNA sequence: TGTGCCAGCAGTTTGAGGACTAGCGGGGCGACAGATACGCAGTATTTT. V is TRBV27 and J is TRBJ2-3; 12 nucleotides agree with TRBD2. This CDR3 contains 16 residues. V was pared by 3 bases and J by 3 bases, with 4 bases of the junction left unmatched. The germline V gene has CDR1 MNHEY and CDR2 SMNVEV (reference sequence).

For the CDR3, the DNA is TGTGCCAGCAGCTTAGGATCCGGAGCATTAAACTATGGCTACACCTTC. This gives the protein CASSLGSGALNYGYTF. The V gene is TRBV7-9, the J gene TRBJ1-2; D unresolved. CDR1 and CDR2 from the germline V gene are SEHNR and FQNEAQ (reference sequence). CDR3 length: 16 residues. V lost 1 base to trimming and J lost 2 bases, with 14 bases between them.

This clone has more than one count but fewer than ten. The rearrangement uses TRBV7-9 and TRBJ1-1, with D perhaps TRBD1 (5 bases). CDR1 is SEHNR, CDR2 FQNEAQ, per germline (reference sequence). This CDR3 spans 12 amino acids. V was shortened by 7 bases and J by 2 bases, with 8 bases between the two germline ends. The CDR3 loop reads CASKQGNTEAFF. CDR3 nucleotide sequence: TGTGCCAGCAAGCAGGGAAACACTGAAGCTTTCTTT.

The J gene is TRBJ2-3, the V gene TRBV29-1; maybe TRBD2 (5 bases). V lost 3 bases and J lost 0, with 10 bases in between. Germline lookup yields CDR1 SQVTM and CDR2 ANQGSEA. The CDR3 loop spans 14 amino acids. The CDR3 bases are TGCAGCGTTGATGGGAGATCTAGCACAGATACGCAGTATTTT. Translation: CSVDGRSSTDTQYF.

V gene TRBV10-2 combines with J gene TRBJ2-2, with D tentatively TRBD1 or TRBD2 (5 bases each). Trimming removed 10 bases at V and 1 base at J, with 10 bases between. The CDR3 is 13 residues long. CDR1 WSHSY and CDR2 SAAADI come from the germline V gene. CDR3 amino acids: CATGPMNTGELFF. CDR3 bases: TGCGCCACGGGACCTATGAACACCGGGGAGCTGTTTTTT.

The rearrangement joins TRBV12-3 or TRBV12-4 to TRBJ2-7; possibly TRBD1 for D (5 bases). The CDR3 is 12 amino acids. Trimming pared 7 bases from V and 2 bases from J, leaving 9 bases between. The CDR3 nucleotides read TGTGCCAGCAAGGGGCGGACCTACGAGCAGTACTTC. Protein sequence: CASKGRTYEQYF.